The T cell receptor beta chain described here comes from a study of human T cells and chemical hapten exposure. Study overall: Upper-back patch tests with 0.01% DPC were read at 6 days.

Whole-study findings and limits: Significantly more large CDR3 similarity clusters arose among expanded TCRs than among controls.

Germline V gene sequence: CDR1 SGHTA, CDR2 FQGNSA. The CDR3 length is 14 residues. Trimming shortened V by 5 bases and J by 1 base, and 11 bases separated the two germline ends. Noted time point: pre-sensitization, week 0. Treatment defined: therapeutic diphenylcyclopropenone sensitization with weekly scalp DPC. Only after blood had been drawn was each patch test applied. There are a few counts of this clonotype. Its antigen is undetermined. TCRdb used MiXCR to reprocess the RACE reads, holding one entry per CDR3 protein. The sample records under 300,000 distinct CDR3 sequences, 7% to 10% being singletons.

The clonotype was recovered from a woman aged 40 to 50 with alopecia areata. Some clones in this sample may be carry-over from other donors' samples. J is TRBJ1-2 and V is TRBV7-2; D gene ambiguous. The sequencing used whole blood, collected in connection with sensitization to the hapten diphenylcyclopropenone (DPC). The CDR3 reads CASSPWTGNYGYTF. In DNA form, the CDR3 reads TGTGCCAGCAGCCCATGGACGGGTAACTATGGCTACACCTTC.